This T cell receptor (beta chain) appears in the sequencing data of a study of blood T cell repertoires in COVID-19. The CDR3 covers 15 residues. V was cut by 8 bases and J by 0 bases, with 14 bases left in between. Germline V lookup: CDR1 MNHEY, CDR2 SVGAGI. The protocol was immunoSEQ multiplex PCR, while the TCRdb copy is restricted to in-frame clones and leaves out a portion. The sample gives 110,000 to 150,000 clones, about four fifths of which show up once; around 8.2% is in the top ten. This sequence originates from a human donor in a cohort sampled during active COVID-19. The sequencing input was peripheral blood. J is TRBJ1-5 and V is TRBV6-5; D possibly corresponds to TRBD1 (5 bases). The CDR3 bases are TGTGCCAGCGGCCGTGGGGGGGTTAGCAATCAGCCCCAGCATTTT. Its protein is CASGRGGVSNQPQHF.